The 9 T cell receptor beta chains below were found in one sample sequenced in a study of cytotoxic CD8 clonotypes in ibrutinib-treated CLL. TCRdb's table, derived via immunoSEQ multiplex PCR, lists solely in-frame clones and lacks some. The data contain around 20,000 clones, about 85% of them seen just once; the ten biggest clones take up roughly 6%. The specimen comprised PBMCs, sampled before ibrutinib treatment. The receptors shown here come from a human donor with chronic lymphocytic leukemia.

The chain employs TRBV7-2 and TRBJ2-7; D tentatively reads TRBD1 or TRBD2 (5 bases each). This CDR3 is built from 13 residues. Trimming left V 5 bases short and J 5 bases short, with 13 bases between. Per the germline V gene, CDR1 is SGHTA and CDR2 is FQGNSA. The CDR3 reads CASSLALGDEQYF. The CDR3 DNA sequence: TGTGCCAGCAGCCTCGCACTGGGGGACGAGCAGTACTTC.

DNA of the CDR3: TGTGCCAGCAGTGCAGGGATGGGAAGCACAGATACGCAGTATTTT. It specifies CASSAGMGSTDTQYF. The chain combines TRBV6-4 with TRBJ2-3; a weak D match, TRBD1 (5 bases). V was cut by 4 bases and J by 0 bases, with 11 bases left in between. Per germline, CDR1 MRHNA and CDR2 SNTAGT. The CDR3 runs 15 residues.

This sequence joins TRBV18 and TRBJ2-5, with 8 positions matching TRBD1. The CDR3 loop spans 14 amino acids. Germline lookup yields CDR1 KGHSH and CDR2 LQKENI. The trim removed 3 bases at V and 2 bases at J, leaving 2 bases unmatched. The CDR3 coding sequence is TGTGCCAGCTCACCGGGACAGGAGCAAGAGACCCAGTACTTC. Protein sequence: CASSPGQEQETQYF. Filled out from reference TRBV18 and TRBJ2-5, the complete variable domain reads NAGVMQNPRHLVRRRGQEARLRCSPMKGHSHVYWYRQLPEEGLKFMVYLQKENIIDESGMPKERFSAEFPKEGPSILRIQQVVRGDSAAYFCASSPGQEQETQYFGPGTRLLVL.

The gene calls are TRBV7-8 and TRBJ1-2; D ambiguous. The CDR3 runs 17 residues. Germline values: CDR1 SGHVS, CDR2 FQNEAQ. V lost 1 base to trimming and J lost 4 bases, with 19 bases between them. The CDR3 spells CASSLGVSPLHPYGYTF. In nucleotides, the CDR3 is TGTGCCAGCAGCTTAGGGGTCTCACCCTTGCACCCCTATGGCTACACCTTC. Using reference TRBV7-8 and TRBJ1-2 for the parts outside the CDR3, the full variable domain is GAGVSQSPRYKVAKRGQDVALRCDPISGHVSLFWYQQALGQGPEFLTYFQNEAQLDKSGLPSDRFFAERPEGSVSTLKIQRTQQEDSAVYLCASSLGVSPLHPYGYTFGSGTRLTVV.

This clone is medium-sized. The chain is built from TRBV19 and TRBJ2-2; D is ambiguous. Trimming removed 1 base from V and 4 bases from J, with 4 bases in between. Germline V gene lookup returns CDR1 LNHDA and CDR2 SQIVND (reference sequence). The CDR3 has 13 residues. The DNA of the CDR3 is TGTGCCAGTAGTATAGGGATCACCGGGGAGCTGTTTTTT. It codes for CASSIGITGELFF.

V is TRBV6-9 and J is TRBJ1-4; TRBD1 might be the D (5 bases). The CDR3 has 14 amino acids. V was pared by 2 bases and J by 8 bases, with 12 bases between. Germline lookup yields CDR1 MNHGY and CDR2 SVAAGI. The CDR3, as DNA: TGTGCCAGCAGTTATGGCAGGGTCGGAGAAAAACTGTTTTTT. Amino acid sequence: CASSYGRVGEKLFF.

The table lists this clone with a few counts. This chain uses TRBV15 with TRBJ2-5, with 8 bases lining up with TRBD2. Germline V lookup: CDR1 LNHNV, CDR2 YYDKDF (reference sequence). The V and J ends lost 1 base and 5 bases, in that order; junction bases with no gene match: 12. The CDR3 has 17 residues. CDR3 sequence reads: CATSRVAGTRRTETQYF. The CDR3 nucleotides are TGTGCCACCAGCAGAGTTGCCGGGACTAGGCGTACGGAGACCCAGTACTTC.

The chain carries TRBV19 and TRBJ2-4, with 7 bases lining up with TRBD1. The CDR3 length is 17 residues. In germline, CDR1 is LNHDA, CDR2 SQIVND (reference sequence). V dropped 6 bases and J dropped 2; count of bases not matched to a gene: 13. The CDR3 spells CASSYDRAGRTKNIQYF. The CDR3 DNA reads TGTGCCAGTAGCTATGACAGGGCAGGAAGGACCAAAAACATTCAGTACTTC.

The chain recombines TRBV28 with TRBJ2-6, with 8 positions matching TRBD1. CDR1 MDHEN and CDR2 SYDVKM come from the germline V gene. The CDR3 extends over 19 amino acids. J was trimmed by 4 bases and V by 7 bases; bases with no gene match: 18. In DNA, the CDR3 is TGTGCCAGCACCCGCCCCTGGGGCCGACAGGGGTCCGGGGCCAACGTCCTGACTTTC. Amino acid sequence: CASTRPWGRQGSGANVLTF.